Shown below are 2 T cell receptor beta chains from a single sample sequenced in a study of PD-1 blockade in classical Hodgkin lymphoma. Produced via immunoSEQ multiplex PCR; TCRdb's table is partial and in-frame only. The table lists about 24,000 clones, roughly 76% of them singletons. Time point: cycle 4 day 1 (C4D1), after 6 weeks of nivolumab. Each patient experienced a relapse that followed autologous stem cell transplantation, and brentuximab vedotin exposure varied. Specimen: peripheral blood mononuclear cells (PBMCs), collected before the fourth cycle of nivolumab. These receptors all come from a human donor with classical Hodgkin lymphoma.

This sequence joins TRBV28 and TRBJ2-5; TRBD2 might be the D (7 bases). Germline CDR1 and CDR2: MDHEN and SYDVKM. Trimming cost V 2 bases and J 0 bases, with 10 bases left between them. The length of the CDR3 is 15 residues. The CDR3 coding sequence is TGTGCCAGCAGTTTAGCGGGGGCCCACCAAGAGACCCAGTACTTC. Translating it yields CASSLAGAHQETQYF.

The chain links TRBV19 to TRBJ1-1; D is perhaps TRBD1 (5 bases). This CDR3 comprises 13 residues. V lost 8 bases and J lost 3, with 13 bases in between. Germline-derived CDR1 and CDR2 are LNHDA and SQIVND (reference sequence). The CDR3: CASRGRGDTEAFF. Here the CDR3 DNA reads TGTGCCAGTCGGGGACGGGGCGACACTGAAGCTTTCTTT. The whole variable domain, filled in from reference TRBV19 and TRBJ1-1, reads DGGITQSPKYLFRKEGQNVTLSCEQNLNHDAMYWYRQDPGQGLRLIYYSQIVNDFQKGDIAEGYSVSREKKESFPLTVTSAQKNPTAFYLCASRGRGDTEAFFGQGTRLTVV.